Shown below are 24 T cell receptor beta chains from a single sample sequenced in a study of T cell responses to AZD1222 COVID-19 vaccine. Here immunoSEQ multiplex PCR was the method, and the copy in TCRdb shows in-frame clones only, minus some. The sample lists 160,000 or so clones, 90% occurring once. The input for sequencing was peripheral blood, taken 28 days after the second AZD1222 dose. Receptors originate from an adult who received the AZD1222 COVID-19 vaccine.

The V call is TRBV5-1, the J call TRBJ1-6; unclear D gene. Germline lookup yields CDR1 SGHRS and CDR2 YFSETQ. The CDR3 totals 15 residues. Trimming removed 0 bases from V and 8 bases from J, with 12 bases in between. CDR3 DNA: TGCGCCAGCAGCTTGGCGCAGACTACAGATTCACCCCTCCACTTT. Residues: CASSLAQTTDSPLHF.

The count of this clone is one. V gene TRBV10-2 combines with J gene TRBJ2-7; D is ambiguous. The CDR3 contains 14 residues. Trimming cost V 1 base and J 1 base, with 8 bases left between them. Germline loops: CDR1 WSHSY, CDR2 SAAADI. CDR3 loop: CASSELSASYEQYF. The CDR3 DNA reads as TGCGCCAGCAGTGAGTTAAGTGCTTCCTACGAGCAGTACTTC.

The V gene is TRBV7-6, the J gene TRBJ1-1, with 12 bases matching TRBD1. CDR3 length equals 15 residues. Germline-derived CDR1 and CDR2 are SGHVS and FNYEAQ. The J segment lost 6 bases and the V segment lost 6 bases, leaving 8 bases of the junction unmatched. The CDR3 DNA reads as TGTGCCAGCAGTTACCCCGGGACAGGGGGCGCTGAAGCTTTCTTT. Encoded protein: CASSYPGTGGAEAFF.

The chain couples TRBV12-3 or TRBV12-4 to TRBJ2-1; TRBD1 is a possible D gene (5 bases). The CDR3 loop spans 12 amino acids. The V end was cut by 1 base, the J end by 10 bases, with 8 bases between. CDR3 sequence (DNA): TGTGCCAGCAGTTTAGAGGGGCCAGAGCAGTTCTTC. Residues: CASSLEGPEQFF.

The chain combines TRBV14 with TRBJ2-1, with 10 positions matching TRBD2. There are 18 residues in the CDR3. Germline CDR1 and CDR2: SGHDN and FVKESK. J gave up 8 bases and V 3 bases, and 16 bases lay outside the gene matches. The CDR3: CASSQRLLGTSGDDEQFF. CDR3 DNA: TGTGCCAGCAGCCAGAGGCTCCTGGGAACTAGCGGGGATGATGAGCAGTTCTTC.

V usage is TRBV5-1 and J usage is TRBJ1-5; D gene ambiguous. The CDR3 has 17 residues. Germline assignment: CDR1 SGHRS and CDR2 YFSETQ. Trimming removed 3 bases at V and 5 bases at J, with 21 bases between. CDR3 bases: TGCGCCAGCAGCTCCACCCCCCTCCGGCGGGGTGATCAGCCCCAGCATTTT. Translating gives CASSSTPLRRGDQPQHF.

This sequence joins TRBV11-2 and TRBJ2-5, with a possible D match to TRBD1 (5 bases). The V and J ends lost 5 bases and 4 bases respectively, with 14 bases between them. The length of the CDR3 is 14 residues. The germline V gene has CDR1 SGHAT and CDR2 FQNNGV. CDR3 amino acids: CASSQGALVETQYF. The CDR3 DNA is TGTGCCAGCAGCCAAGGGGCCCTCGTAGAGACCCAGTACTTC.

The chain links TRBV7-2 to TRBJ2-3, with 7 bases that match TRBD1. V lost 6 bases and J lost 4; bases outside the gene matches: 10. The CDR3 contains 15 residues. Germline assignment: CDR1 SGHTA and CDR2 FQGNSA. The CDR3, as DNA: TGTGCCAGCAGGCTAAACACAGGGGTGGCAGATACGCAGTATTTT. Encoded protein: CASRLNTGVADTQYF.

This clone rates as medium-sized. The chain employs TRBV20-1 and TRBJ1-3; the D is unclear. Looked up from germline, CDR1 is DFQATT and CDR2 is SNEGSKA (reference sequence). V gave up 3 bases and J gave up 2 bases, with 2 bases separating them. The CDR3 spans 11 residues. The CDR3 DNA follows: TGCAGTGCTAGTGCTGGAAACACCATATATTTT. Translating gives CSASAGNTIYF.

This chain uses TRBV5-1 with TRBJ2-1; 15 nucleotides align to TRBD2. Germline CDR1 SGHRS, CDR2 YFSETQ. The CDR3 totals 18 residues. After removal of 3 bases from V and 1 base from J, the junction contained 5 bases not matched to a gene. The CDR3 protein is CASSSGTSGGLSYNEQFF. In DNA, the CDR3 is TGCGCCAGCAGCTCCGGGACTAGCGGGGGGCTATCCTACAATGAGCAGTTCTTC.

The chain links TRBV9 to TRBJ2-2, with D perhaps TRBD2 (5 bases). Trimming stripped 4 bases from V and 4 bases from J, with 11 bases between. Germline values: CDR1 SGDLS, CDR2 YYNGEE. CDR3 length: 14 residues. In DNA form, the CDR3 reads TGTGCCAGCAGCACTCCAACTAGCACCGGGGAGCTGTTTTTT. This translates into CASSTPTSTGELFF.

The V call is TRBV19, the J call TRBJ1-2; D possibly corresponds to TRBD1 (5 bases). The CDR3 covers 13 residues. Trimming took 8 bases from V and 4 from J, leaving 14 bases between them. In germline, CDR1 is LNHDA, CDR2 SQIVND (reference sequence). The CDR3 coding sequence is TGTGCCAGTGAGTTTTCAGGGAGCTATGGCTACACCTTC. This encodes CASEFSGSYGYTF.

The V gene is TRBV2, the J gene TRBJ2-3, with D uncertain. Germline CDR1 and CDR2: SNHLY and FYNNEI. This CDR3 has 11 amino acids. Deletions cut 10 bases from V and 8 bases from J, with 13 bases between. The CDR3 nucleotides read TGTGCCACCCTTGGTCGCGGTACGCAGTATTTT. Protein product: CATLGRGTQYF. Full variable domain (remainder filled in from reference TRBV2 and TRBJ2-3): EPEVTQTPSHQVTQMGQEVILRCVPISNHLYFYWYRQILGQKVEFLVSFYNNEISEKSEIFDDQFSVERPDGSNFTLKIRSTKLEDSAMYFCATLGRGTQYFGPGTRLTVL.

The chain joins TRBV30 to TRBJ2-7; D unresolved. The CDR3 runs 14 residues. From germline, CDR1 is GTSNPN and CDR2 SVGIG (reference sequence). V was pared by 4 bases and J by 4 bases, with 17 bases between. CDR3 sequence (DNA): TGTGCCTGGACCCGGAACAGTTTATCTTACGAGCAGTACTTC. Amino acids: CAWTRNSLSYEQYF.

This chain uses TRBV9 with TRBJ2-1; 12 bases agree with TRBD2. CDR1 SGDLS and CDR2 YYNGEE come from the germline V gene. CDR3 length equals 18 residues. Germline trimming cut 4 bases from V and 4 bases from J; bases unmatched to any gene: 12. Here the CDR3 reads CASSLLAGGPERYNEQFF. As DNA, the CDR3 is TGTGCCAGCAGCTTACTAGCGGGAGGCCCAGAGCGGTACAATGAGCAGTTCTTC.

In this sample, this clone turned up a few times. The V and J genes are TRBV14 and TRBJ1-1; D is unclear. Germline V gene sequence: CDR1 SGHDN, CDR2 FVKESK. V gave up 0 bases and J gave up 8 bases, with 13 bases separating them. This CDR3 comprises 14 residues. The CDR3 loop reads CASSQEKRSDEAFF. CDR3 in DNA: TGTGCCAGCAGCCAAGAAAAGCGCAGCGACGAAGCTTTCTTT.

The J gene is TRBJ1-2, the V gene TRBV5-1; 8 positions agree with TRBD1. Germline assignment: CDR1 SGHRS and CDR2 YFSETQ. The CDR3 spans 15 residues. Unmatched junction bases numbered 8, after V lost 3 bases and J lost 4 bases. The CDR3 loop is CASSSDRDRIYGYTF. Written as DNA, the CDR3 is TGCGCCAGCAGCTCGGACCGGGACAGGATCTATGGCTACACCTTC.

Regarding this clone: One junction end disagrees with the germline gene, perhaps due to a read error. Other DNA sequences in the same sample also yield this CDR3. The chain joins TRBV11-2 to TRBJ2-6; TRBD1 matches at 7 bases. CDR1 and CDR2 (germline): SGHAT, FQNNGV. CDR3 size: 19 residues. The CDR3 sequence is CASSLAGTALSLGANVLTF. In nucleotides, the CDR3 is TGTGCCAGCAGCTTAGCGGGGACAGCCTTGTCCTTAGGGGCCAACGTCCTAACTTTC.

The chain is built from TRBV25-1 and TRBJ1-4; no reliable D call. The CDR3 is 14 amino acids. V shed 1 base and J shed 7 bases, with 10 bases lying between them. Germline loops: CDR1 MGHDK, CDR2 SYGVNS. The CDR3 here is CASSESMGFEKLFF. DNA for the CDR3: TGTGCCAGCAGTGAATCCATGGGATTTGAAAAACTGTTTTTT.

The rearrangement links TRBV11-2 to TRBJ1-6, with D unresolved. This CDR3 is built from 14 residues. From germline, CDR1 is SGHAT and CDR2 FQNNGV. V was trimmed by 4 bases and J by 7 bases, leaving 11 bases between them. CDR3 loop: CASSSFRQNSPLHF. The DNA for the CDR3 is TGTGCCAGCAGCTCCTTTCGACAAAATTCACCCCTCCACTTT. The full variable domain, its missing parts supplied by reference TRBV11-2 and TRBJ1-6, is EAGVAQSPRYKIIEKRQSVAFWCNPISGHATLYWYQQILGQGPKLLIQFQNNGVVDDSQLPKDRFSAERLKGVDSTLKIQPAKLEDSAVYLCASSSFRQNSPLHFGNGTRLTVT.

The chain employs TRBV5-1 and TRBJ1-6; 7 nucleotides match TRBD1. The CDR3 has 13 residues. The V gene's germline CDR1 is SGHRS and CDR2 YFSETQ. Germline trimming cut 4 bases from V and 15 bases from J; bases unmatched to any gene: 10. DNA of the CDR3: TGCGCCAGCAGCACCGGGACAGCCAGTAGCCTCCACTTT. Translating it yields CASSTGTASSLHF.

This clone occurred once. This rearrangement joins TRBV2 to TRBJ2-5; TRBD2 matches at 11 bases. Germline V gene lookup returns CDR1 SNHLY and CDR2 FYNNEI. V lost 1 base, J lost 2 bases, and 9 bases stayed unmatched. CDR3 size: 18 residues. CDR3 coding DNA: TGTGCCAGCAGTGAAGGTCTAGCGGGGGGTGCAGCTCAAGAGACCCAGTACTTC. Its translation: CASSEGLAGGAAQETQYF.

V and J are TRBV30 and TRBJ1-5; D ambiguous. V was pared by 0 bases and J by 7 bases, with 4 bases between. CDR3 size: 11 residues. The germline V gene has CDR1 GTSNPN and CDR2 SVGIG (reference sequence). For the CDR3, the DNA is TGTGCCTGGAGTGTAGGCCAGCCCCAGCATTTT. Its protein product is CAWSVGQPQHF.

This clone was seen once. The V and J genes are TRBV25-1 and TRBJ1-5, with 10 bases identical to TRBD1. Trimming cost V 6 bases and J 3 bases; bases outside gene matches: 5. This CDR3 spans 15 amino acids. Looked up from germline, CDR1 is MGHDK and CDR2 is SYGVNS. The CDR3 DNA reads as TGTGCCAGCAGCGAGACAGGGGGCTTCAATCAGCCCCAGCATTTT. It yields the protein CASSETGGFNQPQHF.